The clone carrying this T cell receptor beta chain was seen just once. Its antigen is as yet unknown. The PCR ran on 60 Vbeta and 13 Jbeta primers. The method was immunoSEQ multiplex PCR; TCRdb's version includes in-frame clones alone and lacks a portion of them. Of hundreds of thousands of clones listed, 77% are singletons. This record comes from a study of cytomegalovirus exposure and HLA in healthy donors. The CDR3 extends over 13 amino acids. Unmatched junction bases numbered 4, after V lost 4 bases and J lost 7 bases. Germline V gene lookup returns CDR1 SNHLY and CDR2 FYNNEI. The study's findings and limits: Cytomegalovirus status was reportedly diagnosed by the classifier with high sensitivity and specificity. Indistinguishable V segments such as TRBV6-2 and TRBV6-3 were excluded. Later, an analysis found that common viral pathogens appeared to be linked with several of the most significant clusters.

Material for sequencing was PBMCs. This sequence was found in a woman in her sixties or seventies in good health and CMV-seropositive. The V and J genes are TRBV2 and TRBJ1-1, with 9 bases fitting TRBD1. CDR3 in DNA: TGTGCCAGCAGTGGACAGGGGGGAATTGAAGCTTTCTTT. It codes for CASSGQGGIEAFF.